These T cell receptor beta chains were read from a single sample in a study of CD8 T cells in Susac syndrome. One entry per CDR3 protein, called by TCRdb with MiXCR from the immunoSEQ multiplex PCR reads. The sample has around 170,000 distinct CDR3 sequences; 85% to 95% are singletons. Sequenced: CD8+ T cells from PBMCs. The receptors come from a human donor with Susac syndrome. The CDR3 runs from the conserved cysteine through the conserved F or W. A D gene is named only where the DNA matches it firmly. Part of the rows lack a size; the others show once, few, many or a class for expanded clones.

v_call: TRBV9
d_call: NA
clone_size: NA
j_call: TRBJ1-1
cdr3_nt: TGTGCCAGCAGCATCCAACAGGGTTGGGACACTGAAGCTTTCTTT
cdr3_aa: CASSIQQGWDTEAFF

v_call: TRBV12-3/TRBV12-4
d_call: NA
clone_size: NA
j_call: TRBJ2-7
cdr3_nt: TGTGCCAGCAGTTTTGGAAGCGGCGAGCAGTACTTC
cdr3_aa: CASSFGSGEQYF

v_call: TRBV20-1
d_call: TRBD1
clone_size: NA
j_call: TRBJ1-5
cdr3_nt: TGCAGTGCTCTAAATAAAGAGGACAGGCCTAATCAGCCCCAGCATTTT
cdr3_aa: CSALNKEDRPNQPQHF

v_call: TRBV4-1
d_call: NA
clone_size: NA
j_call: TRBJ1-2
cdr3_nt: TGCGCCAGCAGCCAAGATCTGACGTCGGAAGACTATGGCTACACCTTC
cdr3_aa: CASSQDLTSEDYGYTF

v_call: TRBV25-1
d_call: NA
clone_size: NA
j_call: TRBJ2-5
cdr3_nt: TGTGCCAGCAGCTACGTTCGAGAGACCCAGTACTTC
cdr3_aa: CASSYVRETQYF

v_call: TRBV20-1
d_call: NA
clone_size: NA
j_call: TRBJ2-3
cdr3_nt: TGCAGTGTGGGACCGAGCACAGATACGCAGTATTTT
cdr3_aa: CSVGPSTDTQYF

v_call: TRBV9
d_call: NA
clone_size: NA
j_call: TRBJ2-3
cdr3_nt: TGTGCCAGCAGCGGGATTAGCGGAGCTAGCACAGATACGCAGTATTTT
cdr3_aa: CASSGISGASTDTQYF

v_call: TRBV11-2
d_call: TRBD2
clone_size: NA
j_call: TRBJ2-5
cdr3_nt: TGTGCCAGCAGGAGACTAGCGGGGGGGCTGAGAGAGACCCAGTACTTC
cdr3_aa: CASRRLAGGLRETQYF

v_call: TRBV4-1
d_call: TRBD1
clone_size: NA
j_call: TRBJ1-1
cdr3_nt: TGCGCCAGCAGCCAGGGACAGGGGGCAACTGAAGCTTTCTTT
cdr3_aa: CASSQGQGATEAFF

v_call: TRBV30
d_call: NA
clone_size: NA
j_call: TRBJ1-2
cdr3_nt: TGTGCCTGGAGTGTTGCGTTCGGAGATGGCTACACCTTC
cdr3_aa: CAWSVAFGDGYTF

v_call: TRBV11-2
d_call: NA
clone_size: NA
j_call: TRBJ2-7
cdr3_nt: TGTGCCAGCAGCTTAGTTTATAATAGCGGAGTCTACGAGCAGTACTTC
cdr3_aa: CASSLVYNSGVYEQYF

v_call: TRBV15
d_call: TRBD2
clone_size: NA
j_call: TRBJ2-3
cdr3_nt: TGTGCCACCAGCAGCCCTACTATTCTAGCGGTGCGCACAGATACGCAGTATTTT
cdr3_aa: CATSSPTILAVRTDTQYF

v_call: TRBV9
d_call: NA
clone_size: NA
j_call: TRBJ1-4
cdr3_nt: TGTGCCAGCAGCCCCAGTGGTAGTAATGAAAAACTGTTTTTT
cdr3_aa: CASSPSGSNEKLFF

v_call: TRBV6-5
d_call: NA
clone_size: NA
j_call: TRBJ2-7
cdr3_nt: TGTGCCAGCAGTTATACGTCGGTCTCCTACGAGCAGTACTTC
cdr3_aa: CASSYTSVSYEQYF

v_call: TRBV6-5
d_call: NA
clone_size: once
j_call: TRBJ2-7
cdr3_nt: TGTGCCAGCAGGAGCTTGGCGGGGAACTACGAGCAGTACTTC
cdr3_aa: CASRSLAGNYEQYF

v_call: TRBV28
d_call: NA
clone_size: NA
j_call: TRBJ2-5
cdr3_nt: TGTGCCAGCGCCACAGGGAATTTTGGGACCCAGTACTTC
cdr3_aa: CASATGNFGTQYF

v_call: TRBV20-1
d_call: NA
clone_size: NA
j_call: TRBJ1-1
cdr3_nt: TGCAGTGCTAGATTGGGTGAAGCTTTCTTT
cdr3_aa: CSARLGEAFF

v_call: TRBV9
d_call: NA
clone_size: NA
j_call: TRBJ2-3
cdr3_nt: TGTGCCAGCAGCGTAGAAGCGTTACTAGCCACAGATACGCAGTATTTT
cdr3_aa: CASSVEALLATDTQYF

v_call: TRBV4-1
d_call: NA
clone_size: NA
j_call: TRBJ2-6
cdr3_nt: TGCGCCAGCAGCCAACTCCTATGGGGGGACACAAAGTACTCTGGGGCCAACGTCCTGACTTTC
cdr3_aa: CASSQLLWGDTKYSGANVLTF

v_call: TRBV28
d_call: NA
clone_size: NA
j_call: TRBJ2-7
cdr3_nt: TGTGCCAGCAGTTCCCGCCGGTCCTACGAGCAGTACTTC
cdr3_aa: CASSSRRSYEQYF

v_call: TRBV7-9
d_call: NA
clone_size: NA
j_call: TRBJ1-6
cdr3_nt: TGTGCCAGCAGCCGCGGGGGGAGTTCACCCCTCCACTTT
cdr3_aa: CASSRGGSSPLHF

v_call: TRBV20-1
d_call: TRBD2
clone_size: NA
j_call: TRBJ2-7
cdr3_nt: TGCAGTGCTGGAGAAGCGGGAGGTACCTACGAGCAGTACTTC
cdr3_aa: CSAGEAGGTYEQYF

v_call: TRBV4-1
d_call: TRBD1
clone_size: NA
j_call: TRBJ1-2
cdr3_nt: TGCGCCAGCAGCCAATTTAGGACAGGGAGCTATGGCTACACCTTC
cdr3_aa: CASSQFRTGSYGYTF

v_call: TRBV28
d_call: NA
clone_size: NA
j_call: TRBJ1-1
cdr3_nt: TGTGCCAGCACCTCTAGGGGGTATGAAGCTTTCTTT
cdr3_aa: CASTSRGYEAFF

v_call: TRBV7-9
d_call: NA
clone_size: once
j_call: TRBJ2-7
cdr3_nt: TGTGCCAGCAGCTCCGACCGAGACAGCGATCCCTACGAGCAGTACTTC
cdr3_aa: CASSSDRDSDPYEQYF

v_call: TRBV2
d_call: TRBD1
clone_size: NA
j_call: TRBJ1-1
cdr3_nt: TGTGCCAGCAGTGGGGACAGGGATCCTTTCTTT
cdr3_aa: CASSGDRDPFF

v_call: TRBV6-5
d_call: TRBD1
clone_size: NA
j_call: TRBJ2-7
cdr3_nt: TGTGCCAGCAGTTTCCGGGACAGGGTCTACGAGCAGTACTTC
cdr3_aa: CASSFRDRVYEQYF

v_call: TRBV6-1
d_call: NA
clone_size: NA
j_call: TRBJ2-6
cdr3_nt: TGTGCCAGCAGAACCCCTAATTCAGTGGGGGGTGAGGGTTCTGGGGCCAACGTCCTGACTTTC
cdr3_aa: CASRTPNSVGGEGSGANVLTF

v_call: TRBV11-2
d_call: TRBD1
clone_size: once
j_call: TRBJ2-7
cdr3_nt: TGTGCCAGCAGCTTAGGACCGGGACAGGGCTCCTACGAGCAGTACTTC
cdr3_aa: CASSLGPGQGSYEQYF

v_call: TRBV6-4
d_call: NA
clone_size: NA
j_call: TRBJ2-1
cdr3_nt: TGTGCCAGCAGTGATCGTCCTTACAATGAGCAGTTCTTC
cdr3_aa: CASSDRPYNEQFF

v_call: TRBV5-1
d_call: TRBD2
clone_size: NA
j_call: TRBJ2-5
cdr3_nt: TGCGCCAGCAGCTTGGACTCTAGCGGGGGAGGAGAGACCCAGTACTTC
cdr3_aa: CASSLDSSGGGETQYF

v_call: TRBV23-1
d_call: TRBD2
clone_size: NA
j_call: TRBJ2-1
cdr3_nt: TGCGCCAGCAGTCATTCGGTGACTAGCGGGATGGAAACCTCCTACAATGAGCAGTTCTTC
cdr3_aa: CASSHSVTSGMETSYNEQFF

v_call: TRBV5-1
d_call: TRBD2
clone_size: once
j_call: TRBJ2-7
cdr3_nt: TGCGCCAGCAGCCAGCGGGACTTCCCCTACGAGCAGTACTTC
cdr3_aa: CASSQRDFPYEQYF

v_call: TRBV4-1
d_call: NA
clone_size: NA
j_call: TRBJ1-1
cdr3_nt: TGCGCCAGCAGCCGGGACGGGAACACTGAAGCTTTCTTT
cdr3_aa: CASSRDGNTEAFF

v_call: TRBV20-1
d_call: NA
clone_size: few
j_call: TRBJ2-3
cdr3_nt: TGCAGTGCCACCGGGACAGATACGCAGTATTTT
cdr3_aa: CSATGTDTQYF

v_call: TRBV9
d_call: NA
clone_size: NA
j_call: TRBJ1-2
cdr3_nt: TGTGCCAGCAGCGTTAACCCGGGCTATGGCTACACCTTC
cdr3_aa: CASSVNPGYGYTF

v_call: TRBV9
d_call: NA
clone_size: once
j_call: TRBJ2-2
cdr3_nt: TGTGCCAGCAGCCTCCCCGACATCACCGGGGAGCTGTTTTTT
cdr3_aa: CASSLPDITGELFF

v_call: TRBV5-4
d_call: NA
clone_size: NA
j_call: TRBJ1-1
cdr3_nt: TGTGCCAGCAGCTTGGGTGACATGGAAGCTTTCTTT
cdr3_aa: CASSLGDMEAFF

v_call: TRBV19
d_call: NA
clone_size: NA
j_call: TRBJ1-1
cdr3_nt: TGTGCCAGTAGTACCGGCCAGGGGAACACTGAAGCTTTCTTT
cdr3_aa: CASSTGQGNTEAFF

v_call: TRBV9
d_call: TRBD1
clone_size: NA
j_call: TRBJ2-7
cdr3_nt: TGTGCCAGCAGCGTAGGGGGACAGGGGACCTACGAGCAGTACTTC
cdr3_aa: CASSVGGQGTYEQYF

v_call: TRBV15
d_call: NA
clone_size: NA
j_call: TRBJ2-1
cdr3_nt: TGTGCCACCAGCGAAATAGACTTGAATGAGCAGTTCTTC
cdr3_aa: CATSEIDLNEQFF

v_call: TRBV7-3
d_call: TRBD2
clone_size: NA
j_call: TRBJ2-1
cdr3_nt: TGTGCCAGCAGCTTGAATCTAGCGGGAGGGTTTAGTGAGCAGTTCTTC
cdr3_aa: CASSLNLAGGFSEQFF

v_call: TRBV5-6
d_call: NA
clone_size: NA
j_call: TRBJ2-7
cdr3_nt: TGTGCCAGCAGCTTGATAGGCAGCTCCTACGAGCAGTACTTC
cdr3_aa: CASSLIGSSYEQYF

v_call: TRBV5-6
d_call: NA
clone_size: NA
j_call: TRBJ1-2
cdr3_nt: TGTGCCAGCAGCTTGGGGCTAGGAGGCTACACCTTC
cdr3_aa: CASSLGLGGYTF

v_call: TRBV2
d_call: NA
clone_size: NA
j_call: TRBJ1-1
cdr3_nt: TGTGCCAGCAGTGAAGTTGGGTGGTATAACACTGAAGCTTTCTTT
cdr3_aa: CASSEVGWYNTEAFF

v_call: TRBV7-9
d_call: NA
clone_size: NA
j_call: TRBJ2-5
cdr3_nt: TGTGCCAGCAGTATAGGGGTCGAGACCCAGTACTTC
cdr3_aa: CASSIGVETQYF